The 19 T cell receptor beta chains below come from one sample, sequenced in a study of T cell changes during pregnancy in multiple sclerosis. This table comes from immunoSEQ multiplex PCR, and its TCRdb copy is limited to in-frame clones, with some not included. The sample shows about 59,000 clones, 91% of them seen only once. Here the sequenced sample was peripheral blood, taken before pregnancy. Receptors were obtained from a female donor with multiple sclerosis, enrolled in a pregnancy study.

The V and J genes are TRBV5-1 and TRBJ1-4; 9 positions agree with TRBD1. The CDR3 is made up of 14 amino acids. V shed 3 bases, J shed 8 bases, and the junction held 5 bases outside the gene matches. Germline V gene sequence: CDR1 SGHRS, CDR2 YFSETQ. DNA of the CDR3: TGCGCCAGCAGCTGGGGACAGGGTGGGGAAAAACTGTTTTTT. It yields the protein CASSWGQGGEKLFF.

The chain is built from TRBV12-5 and TRBJ1-1; D is undetermined. Trimming pared 7 bases from V and 0 bases from J, leaving 21 bases between. Germline V lookup: CDR1 LGHNT, CDR2 FRNRAP. This CDR3 contains 17 residues. CDR3 in DNA: TGTGCTAGTGCCGACCTACCGTTAGCTTTTATGAACACTGAAGCTTTCTTT. Protein: CASADLPLAFMNTEAFF.

As DNA, the CDR3 is TGCGCCAGCAGCGCCGGGACAGTTAATGAAAAACTGTTTTTT. This sequence encodes CASSAGTVNEKLFF. The rearrangement uses TRBV5-1 and TRBJ1-4; 7 nucleotides agree with TRBD1. CDR1 is SGHRS and CDR2 is YFSETQ in the germline V gene. Losses at the gene ends were 4 bases for V and 4 bases for J; bases not matched to a gene: 4. The CDR3 is made up of 14 amino acids.

This clone was recorded once. The chain links TRBV10-3 to TRBJ2-1; 11 bases fit TRBD2. The V gene's germline CDR1 is ENHRY and CDR2 SYGVKD. Trimming removed 4 bases from V and 9 bases from J; junction bases left unmatched: 8. This CDR3 is built from 15 residues. DNA for the CDR3: TGTGCCATCAGTGCCACTAGCGGGGGCGAAGGTGAGCAGTTCTTC. It specifies CAISATSGGEGEQFF.

The genes are TRBV5-5 and TRBJ2-1; D is unclear. The CDR3 length is 11 residues. Germline values: CDR1 SGHKS, CDR2 YYEKEE (reference sequence). V was trimmed by 5 bases and J by 4 bases, leaving 4 bases between them. CDR3 region: CASRLYNEQFF. The CDR3 nucleotides read TGTGCCAGCAGATTATACAATGAGCAGTTCTTC.

This chain connects TRBV9 to TRBJ2-7; 10 positions match TRBD2. CDR1 SGDLS and CDR2 YYNGEE come from the germline V gene. The CDR3 consists of 17 residues. J gave up 4 bases and V 0 bases, and 10 bases lay outside the gene matches. In DNA form, the CDR3 reads TGTGCCAGCAGCGTAGGTGCGGATAGCGGGGGGCCGTACGAGCAGTACTTC. Its translation: CASSVGADSGGPYEQYF.

This rearrangement joins TRBV18 to TRBJ2-7, with 7 bases aligning to TRBD1. CDR1 and CDR2 from the germline V gene are KGHSH and LQKENI. The CDR3 runs to 14 residues. Trimming cost V 4 bases and J 0 bases; bases outside gene matches: 3. The CDR3 sequence is CASSLGTVSYEQYF. The DNA of the CDR3 is TGTGCCAGCTCACTAGGGACAGTCTCCTACGAGCAGTACTTC.

The chain joins TRBV5-1 to TRBJ1-6; D unclear. CDR3 length equals 15 residues. V shed 3 bases and J shed 7 bases, with 14 bases lying between them. Germline CDR1 reads SGHRS; CDR2 reads YFSETQ. In DNA form, the CDR3 reads TGCGCCAGCAGCTACTCCGGGAGGGAAAATTCACCCCTCCACTTT. Translating it yields CASSYSGRENSPLHF. The full variable domain, its missing parts supplied by reference TRBV5-1 and TRBJ1-6, is KAGVTQTPRYLIKTRGQQVTLSCSPISGHRSVSWYQQTPGQGLQFLFEYFSETQRNKGNFPGRFSGRQFSNSRSEMNVSTLELGDSALYLCASSYSGRENSPLHFGNGTRLTVT.

The chain uses TRBV7-9 and TRBJ1-1, with D possibly TRBD1 on 6 matching bases. This CDR3 has 12 amino acids. Trimming removed 8 bases at V and 3 bases at J, with 10 bases between. Germline V lookup: CDR1 SEHNR, CDR2 FQNEAQ (reference sequence). CDR3 coding DNA: TGTGCCAGCGGATCAGGGGACACTGAAGCTTTCTTT. Its translation is CASGSGDTEAFF.

This chain uses TRBV11-3 with TRBJ2-7, with 12 bases that match TRBD2. Looked up from germline, CDR1 is SGHNT and CDR2 is YENEEA. CDR3 size: 16 residues. Trimming removed 4 bases from V and 6 bases from J; junction bases left unmatched: 10. DNA for the CDR3: TGTGCCAGCAGCTCACTAGCGGGGGGCCTTCCAAGCGAGCAGTACTTC. Amino acid sequence: CASSSLAGGLPSEQYF.

The chain couples TRBV7-3 to TRBJ2-7; tentatively, D is TRBD1 (5 bases). This CDR3 region has 12 residues. The V gene's germline CDR1 is SGHTA and CDR2 FQGTGA. The germline V and J ends were trimmed by 6 bases and 6 bases, with 12 bases remaining between them. CDR3 loop: CASSRERGEQYF. The CDR3 nucleotides read TGTGCCAGCAGTAGGGAAAGGGGCGAGCAGTACTTC.

The chain is built from TRBV7-3 and TRBJ2-1, with 12 bases that match TRBD2. CDR3 length equals 16 residues. Germline V gene data show CDR1 as SGHTA and CDR2 as FQGTGA. V lost 6 bases and J lost 9; bases outside the gene matches: 12. The DNA of the CDR3 is TGTGCCAGCAGACCTAGCGGGGGGGCCTATCAGGGTGAGCAGTTCTTC. This gives the protein CASRPSGGAYQGEQFF.

This clone was counted many times. Distinct nucleotide sequences in the sample also encode this CDR3. The chain joins TRBV2 to TRBJ1-2; no firm D call. The CDR3 totals 13 residues. Germline V gene data show CDR1 as SNHLY and CDR2 as FYNNEI. With 6 bases removed from V and 3 bases from J, the gap between germline ends came to 11 bases. The CDR3 reads CASREGSDYGYTF. DNA for the CDR3: TGTGCCAGCAGGGAGGGCTCCGACTATGGCTACACCTTC.

The chain employs TRBV7-9 and TRBJ1-6; 9 nucleotides agree with TRBD1. Germline V gene sequence: CDR1 SEHNR, CDR2 FQNEAQ (reference sequence). This CDR3 has 15 residues. V trimming: 5 bases; J trimming: 12 bases; junction bases outside the gene matches: 11. DNA of the CDR3: TGTGCCAGCAGCCCTCCGGGACAGGGAATTCAACCCCTCCACTTT. Protein sequence: CASSPPGQGIQPLHF. The complete variable domain, with remaining parts taken from reference TRBV7-9 and TRBJ1-6, reads DTGVSQNPRHKITKRGQNVTFRCDPISEHNRLYWYRQTLGQGPEFLTYFQNEAQLEKSRLLSDRFSAERPKGSFSTLEIQRTEQGDSAMYLCASSPPGQGIQPLHFGNGTRLTVT.

The chain combines TRBV30 with TRBJ2-7; D is perhaps TRBD2 (5 bases). CDR1 is GTSNPN, CDR2 SVGIG, per germline (reference sequence). The CDR3 has 15 residues. Trimming removed 0 bases at V and 2 bases at J, with 14 bases between. The CDR3 spells CAWSVRGGPTYEQYF. CDR3 coding DNA: TGTGCCTGGAGTGTACGTGGCGGGCCTACCTACGAGCAGTACTTC.

The chain carries TRBV9 and TRBJ1-1; 7 bases are shared with TRBD1. V trimming: 4 bases; J trimming: 0 bases; junction bases outside the gene matches: 6. CDR1 and CDR2 (germline): SGDLS, YYNGEE. The CDR3 has 15 amino acids. CDR3 nucleotides: TGTGCCAGCAGCCCGAGGGACAGCATGAACACTGAAGCTTTCTTT. This translates into CASSPRDSMNTEAFF.

The CDR3 DNA reads TGTGCCAGCAGCTTAGTACGGGAGAACACTGAAGCTTTCTTT. It translates to CASSLVRENTEAFF. The chain employs TRBV7-9 and TRBJ1-1; D is unclear. Trimming removed 1 base from V and 1 base from J, with 7 bases in between. In germline, CDR1 is SEHNR, CDR2 FQNEAQ (reference sequence). The CDR3 loop spans 14 amino acids.

The genes are TRBV2 and TRBJ2-7, with a possible D match to TRBD1 (5 bases). V was cut by 8 bases and J by 7 bases, with 18 bases left in between. The CDR3 contains 13 residues. The V gene's germline CDR1 is SNHLY and CDR2 FYNNEI. For the CDR3, the DNA is TGTGCCAGCGTGCCCTTCGCAGGGTTGGAGCAGTACTTC. This sequence encodes CASVPFAGLEQYF.

The chain links TRBV6-6 to TRBJ1-2; 8 bases are shared with TRBD1. The J segment lost 2 bases and the V segment lost 6 bases, leaving 8 bases of the junction unmatched. Looked up from germline, CDR1 is MNHNY and CDR2 is SVGAGI (reference sequence). The CDR3 covers 15 residues. The CDR3 DNA follows: TGTGCCAGCAGGCAGGGGGCGGACAGAAACTATGGCTACACCTTC. Protein sequence: CASRQGADRNYGYTF.